This TCR beta chain emerged from a study of T-cell memory formation after mild COVID-19. This CDR3 region has 15 residues. CDR1 and CDR2 from the germline V gene are SGHTA and FQGTGA. V lost 5 bases and J lost 5; bases outside the gene matches: 11. UMIs and sample barcodes were carried by the TCR alpha and TCR beta cDNA libraries that 5'RACE produced using constant-segment primers. Using its own MiXCR run on the 5' RACE reads, TCRdb lists one record per CDR3 protein. In the table there are roughly 400,000 distinct CDR3 sequences, roughly 17% of which are singletons. The chain is built from TRBV7-3 and TRBJ2-7; 8 bases align to TRBD2. The sequence derives from a man between 18 and 35 years old who had mild COVID-19 (a few samples of this study predate the infection). Cell type and time point are not known. The sequenced sample was PBMCs or a T cell subset sorted from them (not recorded which). CDR3 loop: CASSLTQAGAHEQYF. CDR3 DNA sequence: TGTGCCAGCAGCCTGACCCAAGCGGGGGCCCACGAGCAGTACTTC. Using reference TRBV7-3 and TRBJ2-7 for the parts outside the CDR3, the full variable domain is GAGVSQTPSNKVTEKGKYVELRCDPISGHTALYWYRQSLGQGPEFLIYFQGTGAADDSGLPNDRFFAVRPEGSVSTLKIQRTERGDSAVYLCASSLTQAGAHEQYFGPGTRLTVT.